A selection of T cell receptor beta chains follows, all from one sample in a study of glioma-infiltrating T cells. TCRdb passed the multiplex PCR reads through MiXCR, listing each CDR3 protein once. The sample records about 140,000 distinct CDR3 sequences, 35% to 50% being singletons. The sequenced sample was glioma tissue, nonneoplastic brain tissue, or PBMCs (not recorded which). The receptors come from a human donor with low-grade glioma or glioblastoma, undergoing nonglioma brain surgery, or in good health (not recorded which). CDR3s include the opening cysteine and the closing phenylalanine or tryptophan. D genes are given only for firm matches. Size values are once, few and many counts, or a class for expanded clones, and some rows have none.

v_gene,j_gene,d_gene,abundance,CDR3nt,CDR3aa
TRBV5-6,TRBJ2-2,NA,NA,TGTGCCAGCAGCTATGTTACAGTAGGGCTCGGGGAGCTGTTTTTT,CASSYVTVGLGELFF
TRBV18,TRBJ1-3,NA,NA,TGTGCCAGCTCCTACACCTCGATGGGGGCACGAGGAAACACCATATATTTT,CASSYTSMGARGNTIYF
TRBV6-4,TRBJ1-5,NA,few,TGTGCCAGCAGCCCGACAGGTTCTGGGGCCCAGCATTTT,CASSPTGSGAQHF
TRBV6-1,TRBJ2-7,NA,few,TGTGCCAGCAGCCCTCAATCAGGAACCTCCTACGAGCAGTACTTC,CASSPQSGTSYEQYF
TRBV6-6,TRBJ2-5,TRBD1,NA,TGTGCCAGCTCACCGGGGACAGGGGGCCAAGAGACCCAGTACTTC,CASSPGTGGQETQYF
TRBV12-3/TRBV12-4,TRBJ1-1,NA,few,TGTGCCAGCAGTTCCCCGGGGTGGACCACTGAAGCTTTCTTT,CASSSPGWTTEAFF
TRBV6-2/TRBV6-3,TRBJ2-7,TRBD2,NA,TGTGCCAGCAGTGGGGGACTAGCGGGAGCCTACGAGCATTACTTC,CASSGGLAGAYEHYF
TRBV28,TRBJ1-5,NA,NA,TGTGCCAGCAGTTACAATCAGCCCCAGCATTTT,CASSYNQPQHF
TRBV11-2,TRBJ1-6,NA,once,TGTGCCAGCAGCCAAGCACAGGGTACGGGCCCACCCCTCCACTTT,CASSQAQGTGPPLHF
TRBV6-2/TRBV6-3,TRBJ1-2,NA,few,TGTGCCAGCAGTTCGGACAGTGGTGGCTACACCTTC,CASSSDSGGYTF
TRBV24-1,TRBJ2-3,NA,few,TGTGCCACCAGTGATGGAACAGGAAGCACAGATACGCAGTATTTT,CATSDGTGSTDTQYF
TRBV3-1,TRBJ1-1,NA,NA,TGTGCCAGCAGCCAGGGACTTCGAGGCACTGAAGCTTTCTTT,CASSQGLRGTEAFF
TRBV6-6,TRBJ2-3,NA,NA,TGTGCCAGCAGTTACTACAGGACTTCTTCCACAGATACGCAGTATTTT,CASSYYRTSSTDTQYF
TRBV27,TRBJ2-5,NA,many,TGTGCCAGCAGTCCCGACACCAAAGAGACCCAGTACTTC,CASSPDTKETQYF
TRBV2,TRBJ2-2,NA,NA,TGTGCCAGCAGGGAAAAGGAGCTGTTTTTT,CASREKELFF
TRBV6-1,TRBJ2-7,NA,few,TGTGCCAGTCAACCCGCCCCAGGGCCCACCTACGAGCAGTACTTC,CASQPAPGPTYEQYF
TRBV7-2,TRBJ2-3,TRBD2,few,TGTGCCAGCAGCTTGGTTCCTAGCGGGTTTACAGATACGCAGTATTTT,CASSLVPSGFTDTQYF
TRBV4-3,TRBJ2-7,NA,few,TGCGCCAGCAGCCAAGATCCCAACTCCGGCCTTTACGAGCAGTACTTC,CASSQDPNSGLYEQYF
TRBV6-2/TRBV6-3,TRBJ2-1,TRBD2,once,TGTGCCAGCAGTTACAGGTTAGCGGGGAATGAGCAGTTCTTC,CASSYRLAGNEQFF
TRBV4-1,TRBJ1-2,TRBD1,NA,TGCGCCAGCAGCCGAGAGACAGGGGTTAACTATGGCTACACCTTC,CASSRETGVNYGYTF
TRBV18,TRBJ2-1,TRBD2,NA,TGTGCCAGCTCACCCTACGCTAGCGGGGGGTACAATGAGCAGTTCTTC,CASSPYASGGYNEQFF
TRBV27,TRBJ1-5,NA,many,TGTGCCAGCAGTCCTCCAGGTCAGCCCCAGCATTTT,CASSPPGQPQHF
TRBV6-2/TRBV6-3,TRBJ1-2,TRBD1,once,TGCGCCAGCGGCCGGGACAGGAACTATGGCTACACCTTC,CASGRDRNYGYTF
TRBV3-1,TRBJ1-1,NA,NA,TGTGCCAGCAGCCAACATAACGGGGGGAGCACTGAAGCTTTCTTT,CASSQHNGGSTEAFF
TRBV27,TRBJ1-2,TRBD1,few,TGTGCCAGCAGTCTTACCGGACAGGGGGCCTATGGCTACACCTTC,CASSLTGQGAYGYTF
TRBV12-3/TRBV12-4,TRBJ2-5,NA,NA,TGTGCCAGCAGTTTATCCCCAAAAGAGACCCAGTACTTC,CASSLSPKETQYF
TRBV20-1,TRBJ2-3,TRBD2,few,TGCAGTGCTAGGAGGCGGGAGGGGGGAGATACGCAGTATTTT,CSARRREGGDTQYF
TRBV7-9,TRBJ2-3,NA,many,TGTGCCAGCAGCCTGGGACAATATAAAGCAGATACGCAGTATTTT,CASSLGQYKADTQYF
TRBV6-1,TRBJ2-3,TRBD2,NA,TGTGCCAGCAGACAGCTCAGCGGGAGAAGAGATACGCAGTATTTT,CASRQLSGRRDTQYF
TRBV5-1,TRBJ2-1,TRBD1,NA,TGCGCCAGCAGCCGAATGGACAGGGGCCCTAGTGAGCAGTTCTTC,CASSRMDRGPSEQFF
TRBV27,TRBJ2-7,NA,many,TGTGCCAGCAGTCCCCGGGGACAATCCTACGAGCAGTACTTC,CASSPRGQSYEQYF
TRBV5-1,TRBJ2-5,NA,once,TGCGCCAGCAGCTATGGGATCGGAGAGACCCAGTACTTC,CASSYGIGETQYF
TRBV6-1,TRBJ2-3,NA,NA,TGTGCCAGCAGTGTCGGCAGCTACACAGATACGCAGTATTTT,CASSVGSYTDTQYF
TRBV20-1,TRBJ1-6,NA,once,TGCAGTGCTAGAGATCTGAGGGGCCGGAGCTCCTATAATTCACCCCTCCACTTT,CSARDLRGRSSYNSPLHF
TRBV28,TRBJ1-3,NA,NA,TGTGCGACTTACAAGACAGCGACTGGAAACACCATATATTTT,CATYKTATGNTIYF
TRBV6-1,TRBJ1-2,TRBD1,few,TGTGCCAGCAGTTATTTCCCTACAGGGGATGGCTACACCTTC,CASSYFPTGDGYTF
TRBV27,TRBJ1-2,TRBD1,NA,TGTGCCAGCAGTTTGACAGGGGTCCACTATGGCTACACCTTC,CASSLTGVHYGYTF
TRBV30,TRBJ1-2,NA,NA,TGTGCCTGGAGTGTCCAGTCTAACTATGGCTACACCTTC,CAWSVQSNYGYTF
TRBV4-3,TRBJ2-1,NA,few,TGCGCCAGCAGCTCGGGCGAGAGCTCCTACAATGAGCAGTTCTTC,CASSSGESSYNEQFF
TRBV19,TRBJ2-3,TRBD2,few,TGTGCCAGTAGTACAATTCCAGCGGGGAGCTCAGATACGCAGTATTTT,CASSTIPAGSSDTQYF
TRBV7-9,TRBJ2-7,NA,few,TGTGCCAGCAGCAACCCGGAGGGCGAGCAGTACTTC,CASSNPEGEQYF
TRBV12-3/TRBV12-4,TRBJ1-1,TRBD1,NA,TGTGCCAGCAGTTTAGGGGACAGGGGGAACACTGAAGCTTTCTTT,CASSLGDRGNTEAFF
TRBV27,TRBJ1-2,TRBD1,NA,TGTGCCAGCAGTTTAAAGGACAGGGCCGTCGGTATCTATGGCTACACCTTC,CASSLKDRAVGIYGYTF
TRBV6-6,TRBJ2-1,TRBD2,NA,TGTGCCAGCAGTTCGGGGGATAGCGGGAGCAATGAGCAGTTCTTC,CASSSGDSGSNEQFF
TRBV27,TRBJ2-1,NA,NA,TGTGACAGTCAGCTTATCAGGGGAATTAACAATGAGCAGTTCTTC,CDSQLIRGINNEQFF
TRBV11-2,TRBJ2-3,TRBD2,NA,TGTGCCAGCAGCCAAATAGGGACTAGCGGGAGGAATACGCAGTATTTT,CASSQIGTSGRNTQYF
TRBV12-3/TRBV12-4,TRBJ2-7,TRBD2,few,TGTGCCAGCAGTTTAGGGCTAGCGGAGTCCTACGAGCAGTACTTC,CASSLGLAESYEQYF
TRBV3-1,TRBJ1-1,NA,NA,TGTGCCAGCAGCCTCAGGCCAGCTAACACTGAAGCTTTCTTT,CASSLRPANTEAFF
TRBV15,TRBJ2-5,NA,few,TGTGCCACCAGCAGAGGAGAGGGGGGAGAAGAGACCCAGTACTTC,CATSRGEGGEETQYF
TRBV20-1,TRBJ2-7,TRBD1,few,TGCAGTGCTAAGAAACAGGGGGCGACCTACGAGCAGTACTTC,CSAKKQGATYEQYF
TRBV12-3/TRBV12-4,TRBJ2-3,NA,NA,TGTGCCAGCAGTCTAACACGCGACTGGGGAGATACGCAGTATTTT,CASSLTRDWGDTQYF
TRBV5-1,TRBJ2-7,TRBD1,NA,TGCGCCAGCAGCTTGTTCCTCTCCCAAGGACAGGCGATCTACGAGCAGTACTTC,CASSLFLSQGQAIYEQYF
TRBV20-1,TRBJ2-3,NA,NA,TGCAGTGCTAGAGTTACGGGGGCTGGAGATACGCAGTATTTT,CSARVTGAGDTQYF
TRBV6-1,TRBJ2-7,TRBD1,few,TGTGCCAGCACCAATATCAGGGGGCAGGACGAGCAGTACTTC,CASTNIRGQDEQYF
TRBV6-1,TRBJ2-7,TRBD2,NA,TGTGCCAGCAGTTCACCGGGACTAGCGAGCGAGCAGTACTTC,CASSSPGLASEQYF
TRBV6-2/TRBV6-3,TRBJ1-2,NA,NA,TGTGCCAGCAGTCGACCTGATTTTCAGGGCGGCGGCTACACCTTC,CASSRPDFQGGGYTF
TRBV20-1,TRBJ2-5,TRBD2,few,TGCAGTGCTAGGGCCACTGGACTAGCGGGACACCAAGAGACCCAGTACTTC,CSARATGLAGHQETQYF